The source of this T cell receptor beta chain is a study of Graves' ophthalmopathy and Graves' hyperthyroidism. Study details: Peripheral blood was collected at initial diagnosis, before any treatment.

RNA served as the template for amplifying TCR beta CDR3 regions. First-round RT-PCR with HTBI primers preceded a second-round multiplex PCR. MiXCR was run by TCRdb on the multiplex PCR reads, yielding one entry per CDR3 protein. The profile shows 500,000 to 700,000 distinct CDR3 sequences, 22% of them singletons. Germline assignment: CDR1 SGHAT and CDR2 FQDESV (reference sequence). V was cut by 3 bases and J by 5 bases, with 19 bases left in between. The CDR3 has 16 residues. This clonotype occurred many times. Hyperthyroidism is called stable when no ophthalmopathy develops within 18 months of follow-up. Each diagnosis was determined on the basis of clinical symptoms, serum thyroxine, TRAb, thyroid ultrasound and orbital computed tomography.

Sequencing was carried out using peripheral blood. The chain is built from TRBV11-1 and TRBJ1-2; maybe TRBD1 (5 bases). The receptor's source is a woman between 18 and 29 years old with stable Graves' hyperthyroidism. Some clones in this sample may be carry-over from other donors' samples. As DNA, the CDR3 is TGTGCCAGCAGCTTCTCAAGCCGGGGTGAGGGGTATGGCTACACCTTC. Its translation is CASSFSSRGEGYGYTF.